The 10 T cell receptor beta chains below were found in one sample sequenced in a study of blood T cell repertoires in COVID-19 (dated by TCRdb to about 2020). Libraries were constructed by the immunoSEQ multiplex PCR assay. Not all clones reach the TCRdb copy of this immuneACCESS table, which keeps in-frame sequences only. Checked studies attribute under half of the gap to unresolved V genes and leave the rest unexplained. The sample table holds about 170,000 clones, of which 70% to 90% were seen once. The top ten constitute approximately 2.1% of the sample. The sample taken for sequencing was peripheral blood. The source of these receptors is a man aged 50-60 years who had recovered from COVID-19.

The V call is TRBV7-2, the J call TRBJ2-5; no firm D call. V lost 3 bases and J lost 4, with 9 bases in between. The CDR3 is 13 amino acids. From germline, CDR1 is SGHTA and CDR2 FQGNSA. For the CDR3, the DNA is TGTGCCAGCAGCTTCTTTAAGCTAGAGACCCAGTACTTC. Protein sequence: CASSFFKLETQYF.

The genes are TRBV27 and TRBJ2-7; 9 bases are a match to TRBD1. Losses at the gene ends were 1 base for V and 2 bases for J; bases not matched to a gene: 3. The CDR3 is 15 amino acids. Germline loops: CDR1 MNHEY, CDR2 SMNVEV (reference sequence). DNA of the CDR3: TGTGCCAGCAGTTTATGGGGACAGGGCCCCTACGAGCAGTACTTC. Translated, it gives CASSLWGQGPYEQYF.

The chain links TRBV7-8 to TRBJ1-2; D is possibly TRBD1 (5 bases). V lost 4 bases and J 4 bases, leaving 16 bases between the germline ends. The CDR3 sequence is 15 residues long. Germline V CDR1 and CDR2: SGHVS, FQNEAQ. The CDR3 nucleotides read TGTGCCAGCAGCTCAGTCAGGGTCCCTCTCTATGGCTACACCTTC. It codes for CASSSVRVPLYGYTF.

The V and J genes are TRBV7-3 and TRBJ2-1, with D tentatively TRBD1 (6 bases). CDR1 is SGHTA, CDR2 FQGTGA, per germline. The germline V and J ends were trimmed by 0 bases and 9 bases, with 15 bases remaining between them. This CDR3 comprises 15 residues. This chain's CDR3 is CASSLTGAGISEQFF. In nucleotides, the CDR3 is TGTGCCAGCAGCTTAACGGGGGCAGGGATAAGTGAGCAGTTCTTC.

The CDR3 is CAISEATSGSLNEQYF. CDR3 coding DNA: TGTGCCATCAGTGAAGCTACTAGCGGGAGTCTGAACGAGCAGTACTTC. The chain recombines TRBV10-3 with TRBJ2-7, with 11 bases that match TRBD2. CDR3 length: 16 residues. With 3 bases clipped from V and 5 bases from J, the junction kept 9 bases outside the gene matches. Germline loops: CDR1 ENHRY, CDR2 SYGVKD.

V usage is TRBV21-1 and J usage is TRBJ1-2; TRBD1 was called by the table and not checked on the DNA. TRBV21-1 is a pseudogene segment. The CDR3 spans 14 residues. CDR3 loop: CASSKGTANYGYTF. As DNA, the CDR3 is TGTGCCAGCAGCAAAGGGACAGCTAACTATGGCTACACCTTC.

This clone was picked up one time. V usage is TRBV13 and J usage is TRBJ1-2, with TRBD1 identical over 10 bases. The V gene end was trimmed by 5 bases and the J gene end by 0 bases; junction bases not matched to a gene: 9. The CDR3 runs to 17 residues. Germline lookup yields CDR1 PRHDT and CDR2 FYEKMQ (reference sequence). The CDR3 DNA reads TGTGCCAGCAGCCCCGTGGGGACAGGGGACGCTAACTATGGCTACACCTTC. Translating gives CASSPVGTGDANYGYTF. The full variable domain, its missing parts supplied by reference TRBV13 and TRBJ1-2, is AAGVIQSPRHLIKEKRETATLKCYPIPRHDTVYWYQQGPGQDPQFLISFYEKMQSDKGSIPDRFSAQQFSDYHSELNMSSLELGDSALYFCASSPVGTGDANYGYTFGSGTRLTVV.

This clone was seen only once. The chain employs TRBV4-2 and TRBJ1-1, with D unresolved. The CDR3 is made up of 13 amino acids. Germline CDR1 reads LGHNA; CDR2 reads YNFKEQ. The V gene lost 1 base and the J gene lost 3 bases, with 6 bases spanning the gap. CDR3 residues: CASSQVPDTEAFF. CDR3 in DNA: TGTGCCAGCAGCCAAGTCCCTGACACTGAAGCTTTCTTT.

This clone was recorded at least ten times. The chain recombines TRBV6-2 or TRBV6-3 with TRBJ2-7; the match to TRBD1 covers 7 bases. Germline V gene sequence: CDR1 MNHEY, CDR2 SVGEGT. The CDR3 runs 18 residues. The junction had 17 bases not matched to a gene; V was cut back by 2 bases and J by 4 bases. This chain's CDR3 is CASSYPSQGVALLYEQYF. For the CDR3, the DNA is TGTGCCAGCAGTTACCCCTCTCAGGGGGTGGCTTTACTTTACGAGCAGTACTTC.

The chain links TRBV9 to TRBJ2-1; 7 nucleotides agree with TRBD2. Germline V CDR1 and CDR2: SGDLS, YYNGEE. The junction had 17 bases not matched to a gene; V was cut back by 4 bases and J by 7 bases. CDR3 size: 17 residues. The CDR3 loop is CASSPSGGQGGINEQFF. CDR3 nucleotides: TGTGCCAGCAGCCCTAGCGGAGGCCAGGGTGGGATAAATGAGCAGTTCTTC.